This TCR beta chain comes out of a study of beta chain features in type 1 diabetes listed by TCRdb under 2018. The study in broad terms: Mean age, gender distribution, total cell number and subset yield were not different between patients and healthy donors. A total of around 110,000,000 sorted cells were examined across all samples, and RNA yield correlated strongly with the number of cells per subset. The study compared the TCRB repertoires of sorted circulating CD4+ T cell subsets in recently diagnosed type 1 diabetes patients with those in matched healthy donors. Whereas all 30 or so donors provided naive and central memory subsets, regulatory and stem cell-like memory subsets were isolated from just 8 patients and about 8 healthy donors. The paper as a whole reports these results and caveats: Shorter templates might be favored by PCR, yet because patient and control samples were amplified and corrected together, any such skew would affect both groups equally. Sequencing cDNA rather than genomic DNA could over-represent highly expressing activated cells, although activation and CD3 levels did not differ between groups. Naive, central memory and regulatory TCRB repertoires appeared to be more similar among patients than among healthy donors. In all four CD4+ subsets, TCRB CDR3 length was moderately but significantly shorter in type 1 diabetes patients. At VDJ recombination sites, patients with type 1 diabetes made fewer insertions and deleted more nucleotides, a pattern implying thymic rearrangement abnormalities. Because the HLA sub-analyses included only small numbers of individuals, any influence of HLA type on TCRB rearrangement was left unresolved.

After removal of 4 bases from V and 6 bases from J, the junction retains 8 bases not matched to a gene. According to the germline V gene (reference sequence), CDR1 reads GTSNPN and CDR2 reads SVGIG. Taken from cysteine to phenylalanine, the CDR3 has 15 residues. Only the CDR3 region is kept as DNA, spanning 45 bases read in frame from base 1. Each donor gave one peripheral blood draw, averaging approximately 0.12 L, which was collected into heparinised tubes. A BD FACSAria II was used to sort naive, central memory, regulatory and stem cell-like memory CD4+ T cells with a panel that included CD45RO, CCR7, CD25, CD127, CD95 and CD27. Every sorted population had a purity above 95%. PBMCs were separated immediately by Lymphoprep density gradient centrifugation and were stained directly, without being cultured. So that batch effects would be minimized, each experiment stained and sorted samples in pairs, pairing one healthy donor with one patient.

As concerns this clone: The antigen this receptor binds is unknown. Per-nucleotide qualities are absent, and no much larger clonotype sits a single base away.

The entire amount of isolated RNA was reverse transcribed using the High Capacity cDNA Reverse Transcription Kit, so the sequenced TCRB transcripts were expressed ones. Deep immunoSEQ sequencing was applied to naive, central memory and regulatory T cell samples, giving an average of about 3.6 million total reads per sample. After sorted cells were lysed in RLT buffer, RNA was extracted with DNase-treated RNeasy Micro or Mini kits, with the choice depending on cell number. To prevent cross-contamination, each cell subset was processed individually, whereas patient and healthy donor samples were processed jointly. Using the immunoSEQ multiplex PCR, TCRB sequences were amplified from cDNA into 87-bp fragments spanning the CDR3 region. Sequencing of the amplicons was done on the Illumina HiSeq platform. On the study's bioinformatics: Synthetic template baselines were used to correct PCR bias computationally, reads within Hamming distance 2 were collapsed, and singletons that could not be merged were discarded. By aligning reads against IMGT, V, D and J genes, CDR3 length, and insertions or deletions at six rearrangement sites were assigned. Within each subset, clonotype counts were normalized to the number of sorted cells before true diversity and Gini coefficients were calculated with the tcR R package. The overlap coefficient, calculated on TCRB nucleotide sequences, was used to measure repertoire sharing. Out-of-frame TCRB sequences from naive cells were analyzed as a proxy for the pre-selection repertoire. In TCRdb, the immuneACCESS table is reduced to in-frame sequences with V and J assigned. These tables do not hold every clone; where another copy was compared, an unresolved V gene accounts for under half, and the others remain unexplained. The DNA was the basis for D and trimming; V, J and clone size are from that table. Recorded for this sample are roughly 500,000 clones; approximately 31% of them occurred a single time. The ten largest clones represent about 0.065% of the sample.

The chain uses TRBV30 and TRBJ2-1; TRBD1 lines up with 11 middle nucleotides. This TCR was recovered from a man aged 18 to 30 in good health. Material: naive CD4+ T cells from blood. Explained via the paper, the cell subset or site label denotes: true naive CD4+ T cells. The CDR3 has the sequence CAWTRDRGNGNEQFF. The DNA sequence is TGTGCCTGGACCCGGGACAGGGGGAATGGCAATGAGCAGTTCTTC.